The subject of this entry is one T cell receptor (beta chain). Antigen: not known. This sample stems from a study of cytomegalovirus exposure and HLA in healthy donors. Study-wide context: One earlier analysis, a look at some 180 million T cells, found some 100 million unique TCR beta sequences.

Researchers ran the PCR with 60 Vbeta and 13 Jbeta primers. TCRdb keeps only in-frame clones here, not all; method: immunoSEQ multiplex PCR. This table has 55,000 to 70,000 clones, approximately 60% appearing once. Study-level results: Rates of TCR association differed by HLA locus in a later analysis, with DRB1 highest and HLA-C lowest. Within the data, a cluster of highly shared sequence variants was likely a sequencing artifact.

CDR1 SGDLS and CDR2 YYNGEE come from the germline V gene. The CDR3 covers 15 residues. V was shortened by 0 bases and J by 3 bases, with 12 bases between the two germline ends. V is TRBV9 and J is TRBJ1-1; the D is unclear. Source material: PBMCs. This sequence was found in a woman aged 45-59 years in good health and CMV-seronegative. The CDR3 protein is CASSVGLVSDTEAFF. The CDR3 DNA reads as TGTGCCAGCAGCGTAGGGTTGGTTTCGGACACTGAAGCTTTCTTT.